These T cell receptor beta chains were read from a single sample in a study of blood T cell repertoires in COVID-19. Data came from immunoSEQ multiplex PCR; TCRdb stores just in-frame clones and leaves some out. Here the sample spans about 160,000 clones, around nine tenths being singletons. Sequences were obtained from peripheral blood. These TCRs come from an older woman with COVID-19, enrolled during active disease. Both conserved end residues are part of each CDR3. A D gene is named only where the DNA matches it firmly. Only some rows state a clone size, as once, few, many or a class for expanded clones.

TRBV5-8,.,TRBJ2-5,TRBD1,TGTGCCAGCAGCCAGGACAGGGGAAGAGAGACCCAGTACTTC,CASSQDRGRETQYF
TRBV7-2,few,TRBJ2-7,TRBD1,TGTGCCAGCAGCTTAAGACCAGGGGGAGCGTCCTACGAGCAGTACTTC,CASSLRPGGASYEQYF
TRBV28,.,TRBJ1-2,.,TGTGCCAGCAGCGTGACAGCTAACTATGGCTACACCTTC,CASSVTANYGYTF
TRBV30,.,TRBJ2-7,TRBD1,TGTGCCTGGACCTCCGGGACAGGGGGCTACGAGCAGTACTTC,CAWTSGTGGYEQYF
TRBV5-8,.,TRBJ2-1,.,TGTGCCAGCAGCAGCGGACGGGTGTACAATGAGCAGTTCTTC,CASSSGRVYNEQFF
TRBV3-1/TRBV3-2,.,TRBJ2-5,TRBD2,TGTGCCAGCAGCCCACCACCCGGGGGGGCTAGCGGGGGAGAGACCCAGTACTTC,CASSPPPGGASGGETQYF
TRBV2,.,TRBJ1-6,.,TGTGCCAGCCGACGGGGGGAACACAATTCACCCCTCCACTTT,CASRRGEHNSPLHF
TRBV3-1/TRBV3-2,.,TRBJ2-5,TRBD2,TGTGCCAGCAGCTATGCGGGGGTAGAGACCCAGTACTTC,CASSYAGVETQYF
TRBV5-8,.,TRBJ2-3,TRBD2,TGTGCCAGCAGCTCCGGGACTAGCGGGAGAGGAAATACGCAGTATTTT,CASSSGTSGRGNTQYF
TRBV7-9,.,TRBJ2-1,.,TGTGCCAGCAGCTCCGGGGGTAGCCTCAGTGAGCAGTTCTTC,CASSSGGSLSEQFF
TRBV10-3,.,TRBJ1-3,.,TGTGCCATCAGGGCTACAGGGTCTGGAAACACCATATATTTT,CAIRATGSGNTIYF
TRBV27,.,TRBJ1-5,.,TGTGCCAGCAGTTCTAGGGGCGGGGGAACCGGCAATCAGCCCCAGCATTTT,CASSSRGGGTGNQPQHF
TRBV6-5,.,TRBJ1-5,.,TGTGCCAGCAAGGCGGGGGCAAATCAGCCCCAGCATTTT,CASKAGANQPQHF
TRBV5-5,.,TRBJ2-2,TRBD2,TGTGCCAGCAGCCCCGCGCCCTCTAGCGGAAACTACACCGGGGAGCTGTTTTTT,CASSPAPSSGNYTGELFF
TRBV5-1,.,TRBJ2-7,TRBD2,TGCGCCAGCAGCCCCTATAGCGGGGCGGGCACCTACGAGCAGTACTTC,CASSPYSGAGTYEQYF
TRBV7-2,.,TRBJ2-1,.,TGTGCCAGCAGCTTAGGGCTAGCCCTTCCCAATGAGCAGTTCTTC,CASSLGLALPNEQFF
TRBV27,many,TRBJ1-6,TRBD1,TGTGCCAGCAGACTAGAAGGGACAGGGGGTCGAAATTCACCCCTCCACTTT,CASRLEGTGGRNSPLHF
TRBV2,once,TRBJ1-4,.,TGTGCCAGCAGCGTACAGGGAACTAATGAAAAACTGTTTTTT,CASSVQGTNEKLFF
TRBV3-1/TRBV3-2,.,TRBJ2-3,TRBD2,TGTGCCAGCAGCCAAGGAGCGGGGCTAACAGATACGCAGTATTTT,CASSQGAGLTDTQYF
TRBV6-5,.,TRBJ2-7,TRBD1,TGTGCCAGCAGGGGGACAGGGACCTCCTACGAGCAGTACTTC,CASRGTGTSYEQYF
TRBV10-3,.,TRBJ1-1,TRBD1,TGTGCCATCAGTGACAGGGGGGAGAGGGGAGCTTTCTTT,CAISDRGERGAFF
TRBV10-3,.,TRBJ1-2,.,TGTGCCTTGGGAGCTCCGGGAGGCAACTATGGCTACACCTTC,CALGAPGGNYGYTF
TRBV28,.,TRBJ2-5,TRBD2,TGTGCCAGCAGTTTAACTAGCGGGGGGTTAGAGACCCAGTACTTC,CASSLTSGGLETQYF
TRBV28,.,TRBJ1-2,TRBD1,TGTGCCAACGGGGACAGGTTATATGGCTACACCTTC,CANGDRLYGYTF
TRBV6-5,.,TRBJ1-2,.,TGTGCCAGCAGACTCGGACACTGGGACTATGGCTACACCTTC,CASRLGHWDYGYTF
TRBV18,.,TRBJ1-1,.,TGTGCCAGCTCACCTTACCGGGGGGAGAACACTGAAGCTTTCTTT,CASSPYRGENTEAFF
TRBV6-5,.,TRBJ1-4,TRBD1,TGTGCCAGCAGGCCGGGACAGAATAATGAAAAACTGTTTTTT,CASRPGQNNEKLFF
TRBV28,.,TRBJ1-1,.,TGTGCCAGCAGCCCATGGGGGGTTACAATGAACACTGAAGCTTTCTTT,CASSPWGVTMNTEAFF
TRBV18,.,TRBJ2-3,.,TGTGCCAGCTCACCACTATCAAGATTCACTAGCACAGATACGCAGTATTTT,CASSPLSRFTSTDTQYF
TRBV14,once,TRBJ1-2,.,TGTGCCAGCAGCCAAGGCCCAGGGAATGGCTACACCTTC,CASSQGPGNGYTF
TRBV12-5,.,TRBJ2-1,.,TGTGCTAGTGGTTTGTTTGACTTGGGGGGACCGCAGGGCAATGAGCAGTTCTTC,CASGLFDLGGPQGNEQFF
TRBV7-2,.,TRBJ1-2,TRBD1,TGTGCCAGCAGCTCAACCCGAGGACAGGGGATTGGCTACACCTTC,CASSSTRGQGIGYTF
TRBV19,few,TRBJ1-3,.,TGTGCCAGTAGTATGGTTTGGCGGAGCTCCTCTGGAAACACCATATATTTT,CASSMVWRSSSGNTIYF
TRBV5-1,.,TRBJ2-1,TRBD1,TGCGCCAGCAGCCCGGACAGGAGAAACAATGAGCAGTTCTTC,CASSPDRRNNEQFF
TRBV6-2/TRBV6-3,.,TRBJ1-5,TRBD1,TGTGCCAGCAGTTCGAGACAGGGATGGATTCAGCCCCAGCATTTT,CASSSRQGWIQPQHF
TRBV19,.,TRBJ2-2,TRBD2,TGTGCCAGTCGGCGGGGGGGGAACACCGGGGAGCTGTTTTTT,CASRRGGNTGELFF
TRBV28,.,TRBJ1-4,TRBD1,TGTGCCGGCAGCCACCCGGACAGGTCTGAAAAACTGTTTTTT,CAGSHPDRSEKLFF
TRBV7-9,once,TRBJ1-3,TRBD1,TGTGCCAGCAGCTCCTGGACAGGGCAAACTGGAAACACCATATATTTT,CASSSWTGQTGNTIYF
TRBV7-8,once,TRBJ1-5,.,TGTGCCAGCAGCCCGCTAAATCTCCCGAACCAGCCCCAGCATTTT,CASSPLNLPNQPQHF
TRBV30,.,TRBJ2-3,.,TGTGCCTGGAGTGCGATGCGGTCTAGCACAGATACGCAGTATTTT,CAWSAMRSSTDTQYF
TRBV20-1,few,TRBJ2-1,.,TGCAGTGCTAACAGAAACAATGAGCAGTTCTTC,CSANRNNEQFF
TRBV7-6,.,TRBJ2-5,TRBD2,TGTGCCAGCAGACCCCCTAGCGGGGGGCTCCAAGAGACCCAGTACTTC,CASRPPSGGLQETQYF
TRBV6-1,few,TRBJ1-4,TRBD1,TGTGCCAGCAGTGAACAGGGGGGTGAGAATGAAAAACTGTTTTTT,CASSEQGGENEKLFF
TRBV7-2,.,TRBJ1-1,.,TGTGCCAGCAGCTTCCCGGGGGGGAAGGGCACTGAAGCTTTCTTT,CASSFPGGKGTEAFF
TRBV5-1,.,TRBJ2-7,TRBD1,TGCGCCAGCAGCTTGGGCCCGGGACAGACTTTGAGCTCCTACGAGCAGTACTTC,CASSLGPGQTLSSYEQYF
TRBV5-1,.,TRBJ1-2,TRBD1,TGCGCCAGCAGCTTGGGACAGGGAGTCAACTATGGCTACACCTTC,CASSLGQGVNYGYTF
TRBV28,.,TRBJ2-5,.,TGTGCCAGCAGTTTGGGGCTAAGGGAGACCCAGTACTTC,CASSLGLRETQYF
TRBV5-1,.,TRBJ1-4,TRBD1,TGCGCCAGCAGCTTCGGAACAGGGGCTAATAATGAAAAACTGTTTTTT,CASSFGTGANNEKLFF
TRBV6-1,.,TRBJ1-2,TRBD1,TGTGCCAGCAGTGAAATCGGGACAGGATCCCATGGCTACACCTTC,CASSEIGTGSHGYTF
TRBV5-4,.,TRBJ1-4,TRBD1,TGTGCCAGCAGCTCCGGGACAGGGAAGGGTGGTGGTGAAAAACTGTTTTTT,CASSSGTGKGGGEKLFF
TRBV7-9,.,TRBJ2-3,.,TGTGCCAGCAGCGCGACTGCTAGCACAGATACGCAGTATTTT,CASSATASTDTQYF
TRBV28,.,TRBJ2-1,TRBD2,TGTGCCAGCAGTGAGCGGGATAGAGATGAGCAGTTCTTC,CASSERDRDEQFF
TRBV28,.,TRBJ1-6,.,TGTGCCAGCAGCTCTCTCCGGGACACAAGATCACCCCTCCACTTT,CASSSLRDTRSPLHF
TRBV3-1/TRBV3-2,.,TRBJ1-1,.,TGTGCCAGCAGCCAAGGTTTGAGCGCTTTCTTT,CASSQGLSAFF
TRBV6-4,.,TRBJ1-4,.,TGTGCCAGCAGTGACCCCGCGGGGGGATGGGATGAAAAACTGTTTTTT,CASSDPAGGWDEKLFF